The rows below give T cell receptor beta chains drawn from one sample of a study of T cells after yellow fever vaccination. TCRdb reprocessed the 5' RACE reads via MiXCR and lists one record per CDR3 protein. The data contain 620,000 or so distinct CDR3 sequences, about 12% of them seen just once; the ten biggest clones take up about 15%. The sample was PBMCs, taken on the day of the yellow fever booster vaccination. These receptor sequences come from a man under 40 who received the YFV17D yellow fever vaccine. The CDR3 runs from the conserved cysteine through the conserved F or W. D genes are given only for firm matches. Where a row states a size, it is once, few, many or the class of an expanded clone; other rows omit it.

V gene	J gene	clone size	D gene	CDR3 protein	CDR3 DNA
TRBV12-3/TRBV12-4	TRBJ1-1	few	-	CASSFLGIAEAFF	TGTGCCAGCAGTTTTTTGGGGATAGCTGAAGCTTTCTTT
TRBV7-9	TRBJ2-1	few	-	CASSLAGGEAEQFF	TGTGCCAGCAGCTTAGCAGGCGGGGAGGCTGAGCAGTTCTTC
TRBV29-1	TRBJ2-5	few	-	CSVDLTIAGKTQYF	TGCAGCGTTGACCTGACCATAGCTGGGAAGACCCAGTACTTC
TRBV5-1	TRBJ2-1	few	-	CASSSGSYEQFF	TGCGCCAGCAGCTCCGGGAGCTATGAGCAGTTCTTC
TRBV7-6	TRBJ2-1	many	TRBD2	CASSWGLAGGEGEQFF	TGTGCCAGCAGCTGGGGACTAGCGGGAGGAGAGGGTGAGCAGTTCTTC
TRBV19	TRBJ2-3	few	-	CASSPDWAGVADTQYF	TGTGCCAGTTCGCCTGACTGGGCAGGGGTTGCAGATACGCAGTATTTT
TRBV24-1	TRBJ2-3	-	TRBD2	CATSDSLAGGPGTDTQYF	TGTGCCACCAGTGACTCACTAGCGGGAGGGCCGGGAACAGATACGCAGTATTTT
TRBV7-2	TRBJ2-7	-	TRBD2	CASSPSTSGPYEQYF	TGTGCCAGCAGCCCGAGTACTAGCGGCCCCTACGAGCAGTACTTC
TRBV7-2	TRBJ1-6	-	TRBD1	CASSPEDRINSPLHF	TGTGCCAGCAGTCCAGAGGACAGGATTAATTCACCCCTCCACTTT
TRBV20-1	TRBJ2-1	few	TRBD2	CSATGVGDYPYNEQFF	TGCAGTGCTACGGGGGTGGGGGACTATCCCTACAATGAGCAGTTCTTC
TRBV20-1	TRBJ2-1	few	TRBD2	CSALLAGVAVEQFF	TGCAGTGCTCTACTAGCGGGAGTAGCAGTTGAGCAGTTCTTC
TRBV9	TRBJ2-1	few	TRBD1	CASGPTGDSYNEQFF	TGTGCCAGCGGACCGACAGGGGACTCCTACAATGAGCAGTTCTTC
TRBV4-2	TRBJ2-5	-	-	CASSPGWTEETQYF	TGTGCCAGCAGCCCTGGTTGGACTGAAGAGACCCAGTACTTC
TRBV7-9	TRBJ2-7	few	TRBD2	CASSSAGATREQYF	TGTGCCAGCAGCTCAGCGGGAGCAACGCGCGAGCAGTACTTC
TRBV29-1	TRBJ2-1	few	TRBD2	CSGGTSGGPLPFF	TGCAGCGGAGGGACTAGCGGAGGCCCCCTGCCGTTCTTC
TRBV7-8	TRBJ2-3	few	TRBD2	CASSPRLAGAASTDTQYF	TGTGCCAGCAGCCCCAGGCTAGCGGGAGCTGCTAGCACAGATACGCAGTATTTT
TRBV4-3	TRBJ1-2	many	-	CASSQEVTVPYGYTF	TGCGCCAGCAGCCAAGAGGTTACCGTCCCGTATGGCTACACCTTC
TRBV20-1	TRBJ2-3	few	-	CSAKLDTQYF	TGCAGTGCTAAACTAGATACGCAGTATTTT
TRBV25-1	TRBJ2-4	-	-	CASSEFRGVWYF	TGTGCCAGCAGTGAATTTAGGGGGGTTTGGTACTTC
TRBV12-3/TRBV12-4	TRBJ2-4	-	-	CASSHTRGGTKNIQYF	TGTGCCAGCAGCCACACTAGGGGCGGGACCAAAAACATTCAGTACTTC
TRBV5-1	TRBJ2-3	-	TRBD2	CASSSLSGVGTDTQYF	TGCGCCAGCAGTTCCCTCAGCGGGGTGGGCACAGATACGCAGTATTTT
TRBV11-2	TRBJ2-1	few	-	CASSSATAYNEQFF	TGTGCCAGCAGCTCTGCAACGGCCTACAATGAGCAGTTCTTC
TRBV4-2	TRBJ2-7	-	TRBD2	CASSQDLAGAQDEQYF	TGTGCCAGCAGCCAAGATCTGGCGGGAGCTCAGGACGAGCAGTACTTC
TRBV20-1	TRBJ1-2	few	TRBD1	CSGQGLGYGYTF	TGCAGTGGACAGGGTTTGGGGTATGGCTACACCTTC
TRBV20-1	TRBJ2-3	few	TRBD2	CSASQLAGEWNTQYF	TGCAGTGCTAGCCAGCTAGCGGGAGAATGGAATACGCAGTATTTT
TRBV5-1	TRBJ2-3	many	-	CASSIRDPASGTQYF	TGCGCCAGCAGCATCCGGGACCCTGCGTCGGGTACGCAGTATTTT
TRBV10-2	TRBJ2-7	-	TRBD1	CASSDRSGTGPSYEQYF	TGCGCCAGCAGTGATCGTTCCGGGACAGGGCCATCCTACGAGCAGTACTTC
TRBV18	TRBJ2-3	-	TRBD2	CASSPGTSGFTDTQYF	TGTGCCAGCTCACCGGGGACTAGCGGCTTCACAGATACGCAGTATTTT
TRBV11-2	TRBJ1-1	-	TRBD1	CASSSPTGGGGFEAFF	TGTGCCAGCAGCTCCCCAACAGGGGGAGGGGGGTTTGAAGCTTTCTTT
TRBV29-1	TRBJ2-7	few	TRBD2	CSVRSATSSATEQYF	TGCAGCGTAAGGAGTGCGACTAGCTCGGCTACCGAGCAGTACTTC
TRBV20-1	TRBJ1-2	few	TRBD1	CSARSDRGNYGYTF	TGCAGTGCTAGATCGGACAGGGGGAACTATGGCTACACCTTC
TRBV3-1	TRBJ2-4	-	-	CASSQGPLTTGLAKNIQYF	TGTGCCAGCAGCCAAGGCCCGCTGACGACTGGACTAGCCAAAAACATTCAGTACTTC
TRBV5-1	TRBJ2-2	few	TRBD1	CASSFQPGQITGELFF	TGCGCCAGCAGCTTTCAACCGGGACAGATCACCGGGGAGCTGTTTTTT
TRBV5-5	TRBJ2-5	-	TRBD2	CASSGAVGLAGVRETQYF	TGTGCCAGCAGCGGGGCCGTGGGACTAGCGGGAGTACGGGAGACCCAGTACTTC
TRBV3-1	TRBJ2-3	few	TRBD1	CASSFLQGTDTQYF	TGTGCCAGCAGCTTTCTACAGGGGACCGATACGCAGTATTTT
TRBV7-6	TRBJ1-6	-	TRBD1	CASSLTQGANSPLHF	TGTGCCAGCAGCTTAACCCAGGGGGCTAATTCACCCCTCCACTTT
TRBV5-1	TRBJ1-6	few	-	CASSLGGYGAYNSPLHF	TGCGCCAGCAGCTTGGGGGGTTACGGAGCCTATAATTCACCCCTCCACTTT
TRBV30	TRBJ2-5	-	TRBD1	CAWRAGQGAQETQYF	TGTGCCTGGAGGGCGGGACAGGGGGCGCAGGAGACCCAGTACTTC
TRBV5-1	TRBJ2-1	-	-	CASSSRADNEQFF	TGCGCCAGCAGCTCTCGAGCGGACAATGAGCAGTTCTTC
TRBV10-1	TRBJ2-1	few	TRBD2	CASIAGGPYNEQFF	TGCGCCAGCATTGCGGGAGGTCCCTACAATGAGCAGTTCTTC
TRBV9	TRBJ2-7	few	-	CASSPGLLYEQYF	TGTGCCAGCAGCCCGGGACTGCTCTACGAGCAGTACTTC
TRBV7-2	TRBJ1-2	few	-	CASSLGMVSGYTF	TGTGCCAGCAGCTTAGGGATGGTCTCTGGCTACACCTTC